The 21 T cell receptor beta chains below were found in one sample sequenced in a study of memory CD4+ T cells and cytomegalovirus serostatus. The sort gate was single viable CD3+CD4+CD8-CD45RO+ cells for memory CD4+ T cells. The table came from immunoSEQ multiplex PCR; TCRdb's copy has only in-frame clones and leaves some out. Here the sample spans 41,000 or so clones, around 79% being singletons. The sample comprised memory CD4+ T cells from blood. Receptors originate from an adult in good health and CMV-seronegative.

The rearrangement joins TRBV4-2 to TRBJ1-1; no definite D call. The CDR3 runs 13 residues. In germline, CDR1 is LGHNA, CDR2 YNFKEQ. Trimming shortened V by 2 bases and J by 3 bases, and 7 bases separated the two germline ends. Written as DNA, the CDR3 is TGTGCCAGCAGCCAACGACATGACACTGAAGCTTTCTTT. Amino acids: CASSQRHDTEAFF.

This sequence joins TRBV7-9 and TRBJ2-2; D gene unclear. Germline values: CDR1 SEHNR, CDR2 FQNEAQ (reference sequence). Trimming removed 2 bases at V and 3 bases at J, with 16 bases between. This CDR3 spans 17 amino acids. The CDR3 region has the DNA TGTGCCAGCAGCTTAATCTGGTCATCGGGCCACACCGGGGAGCTGTTTTTT. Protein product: CASSLIWSSGHTGELFF.

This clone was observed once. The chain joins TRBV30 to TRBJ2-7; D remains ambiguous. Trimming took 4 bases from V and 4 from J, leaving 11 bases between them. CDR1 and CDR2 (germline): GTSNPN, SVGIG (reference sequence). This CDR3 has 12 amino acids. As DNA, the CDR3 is TGTGCCTGGAATAAGGGAAATTACGAGCAGTACTTC. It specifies CAWNKGNYEQYF.

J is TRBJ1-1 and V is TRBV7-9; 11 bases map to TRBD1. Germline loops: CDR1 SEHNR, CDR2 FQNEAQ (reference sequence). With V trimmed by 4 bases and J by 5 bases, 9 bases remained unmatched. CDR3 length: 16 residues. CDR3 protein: CASSSSGTGGGTEAFF. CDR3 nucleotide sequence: TGTGCCAGCAGCTCGTCCGGGACAGGGGGAGGGACTGAAGCTTTCTTT.

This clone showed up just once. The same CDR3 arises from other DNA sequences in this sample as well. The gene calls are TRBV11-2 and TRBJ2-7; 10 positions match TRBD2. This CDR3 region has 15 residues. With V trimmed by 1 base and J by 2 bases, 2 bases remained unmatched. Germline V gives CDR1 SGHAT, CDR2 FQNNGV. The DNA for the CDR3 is TGTGCCAGCAGCTTAGCAGCGGGGGGGGCCTACGAGCAGTACTTC. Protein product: CASSLAAGGAYEQYF.

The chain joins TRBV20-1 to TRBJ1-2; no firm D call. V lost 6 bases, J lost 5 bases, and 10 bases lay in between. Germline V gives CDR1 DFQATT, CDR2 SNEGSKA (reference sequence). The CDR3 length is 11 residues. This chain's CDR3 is CSAPEEYGYTF. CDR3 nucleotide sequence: TGCAGTGCCCCCGAGGAGTATGGCTACACCTTC.

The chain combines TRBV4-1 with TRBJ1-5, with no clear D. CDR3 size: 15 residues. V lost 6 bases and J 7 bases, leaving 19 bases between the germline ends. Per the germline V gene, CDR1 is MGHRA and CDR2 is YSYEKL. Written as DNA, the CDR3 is TGCGCCAGCAGTCCTACTAAGCAGGTTGGGCAGCCCCAGCATTTT. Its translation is CASSPTKQVGQPQHF.

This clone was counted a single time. CDR3 region: CASTEDRAGNTIYF. Here the CDR3 DNA reads TGTGCCAGCACCGAAGACAGGGCTGGAAACACCATATATTTT. The gene calls are TRBV6-5 and TRBJ1-3; 7 bases agree with TRBD1. The germline V gene has CDR1 MNHEY and CDR2 SVGAGI. The trim removed 7 bases at V and 2 bases at J, leaving 5 bases unmatched. The CDR3 has 14 amino acids.

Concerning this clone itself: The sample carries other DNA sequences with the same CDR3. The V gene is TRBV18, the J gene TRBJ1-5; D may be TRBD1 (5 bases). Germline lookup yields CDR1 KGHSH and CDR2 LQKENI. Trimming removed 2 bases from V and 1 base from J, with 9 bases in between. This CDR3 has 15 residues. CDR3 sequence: CASSPEGLSNQPQHF. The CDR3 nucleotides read TGTGCCAGCTCACCAGAGGGGTTGAGCAATCAGCCCCAGCATTTT. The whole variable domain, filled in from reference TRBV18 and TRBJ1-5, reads NAGVMQNPRHLVRRRGQEARLRCSPMKGHSHVYWYRQLPEEGLKFMVYLQKENIIDESGMPKERFSAEFPKEGPSILRIQQVVRGDSAAYFCASSPEGLSNQPQHFGDGTRLSIL.

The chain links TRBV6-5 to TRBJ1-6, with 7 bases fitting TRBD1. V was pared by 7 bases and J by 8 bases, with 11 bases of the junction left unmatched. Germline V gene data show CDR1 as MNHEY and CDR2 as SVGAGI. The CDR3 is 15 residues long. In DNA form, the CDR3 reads TGTGCCAGCACTCGACAGGGACAGATAGATTCACCCCTCCACTTT. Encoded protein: CASTRQGQIDSPLHF.

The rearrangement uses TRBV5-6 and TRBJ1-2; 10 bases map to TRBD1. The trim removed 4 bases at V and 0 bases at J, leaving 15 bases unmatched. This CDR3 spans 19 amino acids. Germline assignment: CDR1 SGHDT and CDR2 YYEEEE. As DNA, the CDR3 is TGTGCCAGCAGCCTCTCGGGACAGGGGAGCATCGTAGCTAACTATGGCTACACCTTC. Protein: CASSLSGQGSIVANYGYTF.

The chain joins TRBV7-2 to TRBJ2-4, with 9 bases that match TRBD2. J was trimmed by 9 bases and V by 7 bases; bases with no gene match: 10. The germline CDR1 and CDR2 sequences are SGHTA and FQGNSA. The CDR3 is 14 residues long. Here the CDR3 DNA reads TGTGCCAGCACGAAGGGGCGGGGGGGCGGCATTCAGTACTTC. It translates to CASTKGRGGGIQYF.

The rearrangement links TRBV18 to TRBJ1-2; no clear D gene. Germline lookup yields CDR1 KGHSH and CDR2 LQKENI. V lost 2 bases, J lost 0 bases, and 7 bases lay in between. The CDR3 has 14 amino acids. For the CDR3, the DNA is TGTGCCAGCTCACCAGAAGTGGCTAACTATGGCTACACCTTC. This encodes CASSPEVANYGYTF.

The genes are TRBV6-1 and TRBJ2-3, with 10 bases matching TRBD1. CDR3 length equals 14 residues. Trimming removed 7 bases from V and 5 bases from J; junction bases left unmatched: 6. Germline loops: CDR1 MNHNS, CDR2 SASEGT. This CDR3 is CASTTDRGRDTQYF. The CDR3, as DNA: TGTGCCAGCACTACGGACAGGGGGAGAGATACGCAGTATTTT.

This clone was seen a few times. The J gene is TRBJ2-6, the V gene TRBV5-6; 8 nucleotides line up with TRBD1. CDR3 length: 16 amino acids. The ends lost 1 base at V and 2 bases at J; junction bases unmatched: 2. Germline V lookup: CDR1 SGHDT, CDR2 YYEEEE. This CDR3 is CASSLLTGAGANVLTF. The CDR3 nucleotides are TGTGCCAGCAGCTTGCTGACAGGGGCTGGGGCCAACGTCCTGACTTTC.

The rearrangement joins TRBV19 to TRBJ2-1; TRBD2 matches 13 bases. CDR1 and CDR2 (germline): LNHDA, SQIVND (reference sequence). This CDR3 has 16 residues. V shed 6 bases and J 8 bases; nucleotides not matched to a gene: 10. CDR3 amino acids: CASSPTSGGAVDEQFF. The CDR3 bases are TGTGCCAGTAGCCCAACTAGCGGGGGGGCCGTCGATGAGCAGTTCTTC.

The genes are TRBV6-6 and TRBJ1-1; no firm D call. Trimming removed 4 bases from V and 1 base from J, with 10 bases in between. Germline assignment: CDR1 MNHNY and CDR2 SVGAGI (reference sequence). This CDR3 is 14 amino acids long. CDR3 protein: CASSSRTSNTEAFF. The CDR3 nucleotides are TGTGCCAGCAGTTCTCGGACCTCGAACACTGAAGCTTTCTTT.

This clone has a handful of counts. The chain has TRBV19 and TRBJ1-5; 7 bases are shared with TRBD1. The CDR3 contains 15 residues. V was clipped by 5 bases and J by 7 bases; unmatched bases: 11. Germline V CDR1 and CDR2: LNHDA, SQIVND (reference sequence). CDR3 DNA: TGTGCCAGTAGTTTGCCCCCAGGGGGAGTCCAGCCCCAGCATTTT. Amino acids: CASSLPPGGVQPQHF.

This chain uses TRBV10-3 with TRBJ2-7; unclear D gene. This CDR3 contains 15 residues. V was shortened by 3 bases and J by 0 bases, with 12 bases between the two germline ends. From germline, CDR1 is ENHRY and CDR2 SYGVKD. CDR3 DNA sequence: TGTGCCATCAGTGATAGAACTCAAAGCTCCTACGAGCAGTACTTC. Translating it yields CAISDRTQSSYEQYF.

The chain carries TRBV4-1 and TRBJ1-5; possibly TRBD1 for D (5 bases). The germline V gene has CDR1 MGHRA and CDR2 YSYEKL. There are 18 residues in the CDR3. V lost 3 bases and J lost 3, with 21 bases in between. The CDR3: CASSHSRAPLQNNQPQHF. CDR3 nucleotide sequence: TGCGCCAGCAGCCACTCCAGGGCCCCACTACAGAACAATCAGCCCCAGCATTTT.

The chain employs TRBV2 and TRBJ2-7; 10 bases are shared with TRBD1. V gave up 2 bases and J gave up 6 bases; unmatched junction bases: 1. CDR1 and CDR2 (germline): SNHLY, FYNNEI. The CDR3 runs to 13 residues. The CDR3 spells CASSEWDRGEQYF. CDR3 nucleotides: TGTGCCAGCAGTGAATGGGACAGGGGCGAGCAGTACTTC.